Below are 17 T cell receptor beta chains sequenced from a single sample in a study of CD8 T cells in ankylosing spondylitis. A single record per CDR3 protein comes from TCRdb applying MiXCR to the 5' RACE reads. This sample has 350,000 or so distinct CDR3 sequences, with roughly 11% found just once. Sequences were obtained from blood, either unsorted or a sorted T cell fraction (not recorded which). The source of these receptors is a female donor with ankylosing spondylitis or in good health (not recorded which).

The CDR3 region is CASSLGEYGELFF. Here the CDR3 DNA reads TGTGCCAGCAGCTTGGGTGAATACGGGGAGCTGTTTTTT. The J gene is TRBJ2-2, the V gene TRBV7-2; D is unresolved. Deletions cut 3 bases from V and 7 bases from J, with 9 bases between. Germline CDR1 and CDR2: SGHTA and FQGNSA. The CDR3 sequence is 13 residues long.

This clonotype showed up many times. This chain connects TRBV5-6 to TRBJ2-3; D may be TRBD1 (6 bases). The germline V gene has CDR1 SGHDT and CDR2 YYEEEE. The length of the CDR3 is 16 residues. V gave up 0 bases and J gave up 5 bases, with 16 bases separating them. As DNA, the CDR3 is TGTGCCAGCAGCTTGGTACAGGGAGAGAAGGGAGATACGCAGTATTTT. Its protein is CASSLVQGEKGDTQYF.

This clonotype was observed many times. The chain has TRBV20-1 and TRBJ1-4, with a possible D match to TRBD1 (5 bases). Germline CDR1 reads DFQATT; CDR2 reads SNEGSKA (reference sequence). Trimming took 0 bases from V and 4 from J, leaving 12 bases between them. The CDR3 runs to 15 residues. The CDR3 nucleotides are TGCAGTGCTAGAGAGGAAGGGGTGTATAATGAAAAACTGTTTTTT. Its protein is CSAREEGVYNEKLFF.

This clonotype occurred many times. The J gene is TRBJ1-3, the V gene TRBV20-1; perhaps TRBD1 as D (6 bases). Trimming stripped 3 bases from V and 4 bases from J, with 13 bases between. Germline V CDR1 and CDR2: DFQATT, SNEGSKA (reference sequence). This CDR3 spans 14 amino acids. The CDR3 is CSASHRATGNTIYF. Here the CDR3 DNA reads TGCAGTGCTAGTCACAGGGCAACCGGAAACACCATATATTTT.

This clonotype was counted at least ten times. The chain couples TRBV28 to TRBJ1-2, with 7 bases identical to TRBD1. After removal of 6 bases from V and 2 bases from J, the junction contained 6 bases not matched to a gene. CDR3 length: 14 amino acids. Germline V CDR1 and CDR2: MDHEN, SYDVKM. The CDR3 DNA sequence: TGTGCCAGCAGGACCGGGACAGAGAACTATGGCTACACCTTC. Translated, it gives CASRTGTENYGYTF.

This clonotype has just a few counts. This chain connects TRBV27 to TRBJ2-1; the D is unclear. Per the germline V gene, CDR1 is MNHEY and CDR2 is SMNVEV (reference sequence). CDR3 length equals 14 residues. Trimming pared 2 bases from V and 3 bases from J, leaving 8 bases between. CDR3 in DNA: TGTGCCAGCAGTTTAGAGGCCTACTACAATGAGCAGTTCTTC. The encoded protein is CASSLEAYYNEQFF.

This clonotype was counted only a few times. This sequence may be a read error, since a much larger clone differs from it by one base. The chain uses TRBV28 and TRBJ2-2; D not certain. Trimming took 6 bases from V and 6 from J, leaving 5 bases between them. Germline CDR1 and CDR2: MDHEN and SYDVKM. This CDR3 region has 11 residues. This CDR3 is CASRVPGELFF. Here the CDR3 DNA reads TGTGCCAGCAGGGTCCCCGGGGAGCTGTTTTTT.

This clonotype was recorded many times. The chain uses TRBV20-1 and TRBJ2-3, with 7 bases aligning to TRBD1. With V trimmed by 6 bases and J by 1 base, 7 bases remained unmatched. The CDR3 is 14 residues long. Germline CDR1 and CDR2: DFQATT and SNEGSKA (reference sequence). CDR3 DNA: TGCAGTGCGGAACAGGGGAAGGGCACAGATACGCAGTATTTT. The encoded protein is CSAEQGKGTDTQYF.

The chain links TRBV18 to TRBJ1-1; no reliable D call. The V and J ends lost 8 bases and 1 base respectively, with 11 bases between them. CDR1 and CDR2 from the germline V gene are KGHSH and LQKENI. This CDR3 contains 13 residues. CDR3 residues: CASRGTANTEAFF. The CDR3 DNA reads as TGTGCCAGCCGAGGAACCGCGAACACTGAAGCTTTCTTT.

This clonotype was found a few times. The gene calls are TRBV10-3 and TRBJ2-3, with TRBD2 as a possible D gene (6 bases). From germline, CDR1 is ENHRY and CDR2 SYGVKD. The CDR3 covers 14 residues. With 5 bases removed from V and 2 bases from J, the gap between germline ends came to 11 bases. CDR3: CAISKGTLTDTQYF. In nucleotides, the CDR3 is TGTGCCATCAGTAAGGGGACTCTCACAGATACGCAGTATTTT.

With regard to this clonotype: One base away lies a much larger clone, so this may be a sequencing read error. This chain links TRBV20-1 with TRBJ2-5, with 7 nucleotides matching TRBD2. The V and J ends lost 5 bases and 5 bases, in that order; junction bases with no gene match: 5. CDR1 is DFQATT and CDR2 is SNEGSKA in the germline V gene (reference sequence). The CDR3 loop spans 12 amino acids. In nucleotides, the CDR3 is TGCAGTGCTGGACTAGTTTGCGAGACCCAGTACTTC. It yields the protein CSAGLVCETQYF.

In this sample, this clonotype turned up many times. The chain couples TRBV7-9 to TRBJ2-1, with D unresolved. From germline, CDR1 is SEHNR and CDR2 FQNEAQ (reference sequence). The CDR3 is made up of 16 amino acids. The V gene lost 5 bases and the J gene lost 3 bases, with 17 bases spanning the gap. Here the CDR3 reads CASSPTETSYYNEQFF. In DNA, the CDR3 is TGTGCCAGCAGCCCTACCGAAACTTCCTACTACAATGAGCAGTTCTTC.

Ten or more counts support this clonotype. This chain connects TRBV11-2 to TRBJ2-1; 14 positions agree with TRBD2. The ends lost 2 bases at V and 1 base at J; junction bases unmatched: 10. Germline CDR1 SGHAT, CDR2 FQNNGV. The CDR3 has 20 amino acids. Written as DNA, the CDR3 is TGTGCCAGCAGCTTAAATAAGACTAGCGGGGGGGCCCGTTCCTACAATGAGCAGTTCTTC. As protein: CASSLNKTSGGARSYNEQFF.

The sample holds many counts of this clonotype. Written as DNA, the CDR3 is TGCAGTGCTGGTAGCTACGAGCAGTACTTC. Translation: CSAGSYEQYF. The chain recombines TRBV20-1 with TRBJ2-7; D is unclear. The germline V and J ends were trimmed by 5 bases and 3 bases, with 5 bases remaining between them. CDR1 and CDR2 (germline): DFQATT, SNEGSKA (reference sequence). The CDR3 extends over 10 amino acids.

The chain carries TRBV20-1 and TRBJ1-5; the D gene is possibly TRBD1 (6 bases). This CDR3 contains 14 residues. V dropped 1 base and J dropped 6 bases, with 13 bases sitting between them. Germline assignment: CDR1 DFQATT and CDR2 SNEGSKA (reference sequence). The CDR3 nucleotides are TGCAGTGCTAGAGGCCCGGGGGCGAGTCAGCCCCAGCATTTT. Protein: CSARGPGASQPQHF.

This clonotype was seen repeatedly, ten times or more. This chain connects TRBV7-2 to TRBJ2-7, with TRBD2 matching over 12 bases. CDR3 length: 15 amino acids. Per germline, CDR1 SGHTA and CDR2 FQGNSA. Trimming cost V 6 bases and J 0 bases; bases outside gene matches: 3. The DNA for the CDR3 is TGTGCCAGCAGTCCTAGCGGGAGGGTCTCCTACGAGCAGTACTTC. Translated, it gives CASSPSGRVSYEQYF. The complete variable domain, with remaining parts taken from reference TRBV7-2 and TRBJ2-7, reads GAGVSQSPSNKVTEKGKDVELRCDPISGHTALYWYRQSLGQGLEFLIYFQGNSAPDKSGLPSDRFSAERTGGSVSTLTIQRTQQEDSAVYLCASSPSGRVSYEQYFGPGTRLTVT.

For this clonotype: A much larger clone is a single base away; this may be a read error. The chain combines TRBV20-1 with TRBJ2-7; TRBD2 agrees at 9 bases. Per the germline V gene, CDR1 is DFQATT and CDR2 is SNEGSKA (reference sequence). The CDR3 contains 19 residues. CDR3 nucleotides: TGCTGTGCTATAGACACGATGGCCGGGATAAGCGGGAGGTTCAACGAGCAGTACTTC. Its translation is CCAIDTMAGISGRFNEQYF.